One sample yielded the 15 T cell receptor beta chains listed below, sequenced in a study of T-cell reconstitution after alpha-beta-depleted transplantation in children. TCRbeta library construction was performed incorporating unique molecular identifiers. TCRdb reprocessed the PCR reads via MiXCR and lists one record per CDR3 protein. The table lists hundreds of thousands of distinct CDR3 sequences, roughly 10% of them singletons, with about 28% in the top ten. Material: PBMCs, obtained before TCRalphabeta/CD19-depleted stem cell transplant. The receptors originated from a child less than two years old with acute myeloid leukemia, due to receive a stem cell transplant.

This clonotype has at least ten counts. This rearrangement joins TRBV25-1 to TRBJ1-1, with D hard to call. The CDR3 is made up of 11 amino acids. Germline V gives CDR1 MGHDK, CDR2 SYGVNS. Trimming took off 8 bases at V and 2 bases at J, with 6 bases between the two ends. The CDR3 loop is CASDANTEAFF. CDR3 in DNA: TGTGCCAGCGACGCTAACACTGAAGCTTTCTTT.

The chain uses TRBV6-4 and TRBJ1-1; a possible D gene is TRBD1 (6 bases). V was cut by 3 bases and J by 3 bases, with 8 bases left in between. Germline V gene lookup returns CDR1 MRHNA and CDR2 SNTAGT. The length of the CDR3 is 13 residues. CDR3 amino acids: CASSEQGDTEAFF. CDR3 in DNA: TGTGCCAGCAGTGAACAGGGAGACACTGAAGCTTTCTTT.

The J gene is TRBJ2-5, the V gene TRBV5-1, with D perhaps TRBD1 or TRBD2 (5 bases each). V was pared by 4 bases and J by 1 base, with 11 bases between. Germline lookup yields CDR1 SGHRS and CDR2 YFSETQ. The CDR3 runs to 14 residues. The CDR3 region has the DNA TGCGCCAGCAGCCCGCTGGGGGTCCAAGAGACCCAGTACTTC. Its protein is CASSPLGVQETQYF.

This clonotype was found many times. The CDR3 DNA follows: TGCGCCAGCAGCTTGATAACTAGCACAGATACGCAGTATTTT. This sequence encodes CASSLITSTDTQYF. This sequence joins TRBV5-1 and TRBJ2-3, with D uncertain. The CDR3 has 14 amino acids. Germline lookup yields CDR1 SGHRS and CDR2 YFSETQ. The V end was cut by 1 base, the J end by 0 bases, with 6 bases between.

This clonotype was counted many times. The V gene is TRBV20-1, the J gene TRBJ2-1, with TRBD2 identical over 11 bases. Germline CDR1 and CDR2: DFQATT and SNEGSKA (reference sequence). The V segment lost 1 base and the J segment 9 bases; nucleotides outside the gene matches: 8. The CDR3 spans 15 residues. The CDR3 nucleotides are TGCAGTGCTAGAGTAGCGGGAGGGCCAGTCAGTGAGCAGTTCTTC. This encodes CSARVAGGPVSEQFF.

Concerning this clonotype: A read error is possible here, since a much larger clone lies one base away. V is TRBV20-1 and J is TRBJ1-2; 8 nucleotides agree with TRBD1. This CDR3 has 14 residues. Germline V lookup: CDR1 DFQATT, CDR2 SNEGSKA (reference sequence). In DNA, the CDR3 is TGCAGTGCTCAAGGGACAGGTGCATACTATGACTACACCTTC. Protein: CSAQGTGAYYDYTF.

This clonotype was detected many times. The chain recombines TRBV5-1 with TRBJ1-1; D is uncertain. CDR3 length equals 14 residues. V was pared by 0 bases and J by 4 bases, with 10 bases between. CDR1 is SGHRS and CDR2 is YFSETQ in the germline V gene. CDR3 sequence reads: CASSLVGSGTEAFF. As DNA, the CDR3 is TGCGCCAGCAGCTTGGTGGGTAGTGGCACTGAAGCTTTCTTT.

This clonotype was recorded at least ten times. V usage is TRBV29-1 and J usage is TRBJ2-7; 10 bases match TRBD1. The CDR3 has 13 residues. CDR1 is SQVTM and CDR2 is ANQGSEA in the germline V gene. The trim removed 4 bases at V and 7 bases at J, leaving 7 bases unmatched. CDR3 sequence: CSVGTDRGIEQYF. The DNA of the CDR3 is TGCAGCGTTGGGACGGACAGGGGGATTGAGCAGTACTTC.

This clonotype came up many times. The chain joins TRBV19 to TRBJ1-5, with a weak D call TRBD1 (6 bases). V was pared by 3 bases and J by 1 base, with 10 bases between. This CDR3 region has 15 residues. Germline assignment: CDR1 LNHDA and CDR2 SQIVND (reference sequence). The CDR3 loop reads CASSMWGASNQPQHF. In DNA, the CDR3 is TGTGCCAGTAGTATGTGGGGGGCCAGCAATCAGCCCCAGCATTTT.

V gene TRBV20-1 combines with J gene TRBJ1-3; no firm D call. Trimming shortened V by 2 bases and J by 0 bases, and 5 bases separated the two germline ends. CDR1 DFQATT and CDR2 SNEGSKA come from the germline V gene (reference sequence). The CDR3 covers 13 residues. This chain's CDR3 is CSARLSSGNTIYF. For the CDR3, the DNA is TGCAGTGCTAGACTGAGCTCTGGAAACACCATATATTTT.

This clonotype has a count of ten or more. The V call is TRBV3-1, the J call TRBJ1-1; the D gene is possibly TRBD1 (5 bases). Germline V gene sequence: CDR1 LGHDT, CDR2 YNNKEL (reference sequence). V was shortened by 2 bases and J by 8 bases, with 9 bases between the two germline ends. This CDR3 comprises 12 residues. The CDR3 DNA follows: TGTGCCAGCAGCCAACAGTCAGGGGAAGCTTTCTTT. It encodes CASSQQSGEAFF.

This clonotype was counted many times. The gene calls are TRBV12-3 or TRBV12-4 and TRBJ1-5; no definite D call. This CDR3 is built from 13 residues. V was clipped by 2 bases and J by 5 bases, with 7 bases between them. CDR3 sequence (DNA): TGTGCCAGCAGTTTACAGAAATATCAGCCCCAGCATTTT. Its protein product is CASSLQKYQPQHF.

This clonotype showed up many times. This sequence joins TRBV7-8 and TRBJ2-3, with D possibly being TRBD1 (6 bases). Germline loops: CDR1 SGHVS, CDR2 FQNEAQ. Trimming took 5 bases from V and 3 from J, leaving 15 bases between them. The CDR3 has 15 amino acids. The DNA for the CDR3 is TGTGCCAGCAGCCCGACGGCAGGGGATACAGATACGCAGTATTTT. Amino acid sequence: CASSPTAGDTDTQYF.

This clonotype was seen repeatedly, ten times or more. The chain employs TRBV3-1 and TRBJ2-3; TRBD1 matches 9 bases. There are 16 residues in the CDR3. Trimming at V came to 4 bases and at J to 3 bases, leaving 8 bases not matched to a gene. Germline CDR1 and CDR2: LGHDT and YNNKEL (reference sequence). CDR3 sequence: CASSPGPGQGTDTQYF. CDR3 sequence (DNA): TGTGCCAGCAGCCCTGGCCCGGGACAGGGAACAGATACGCAGTATTTT.

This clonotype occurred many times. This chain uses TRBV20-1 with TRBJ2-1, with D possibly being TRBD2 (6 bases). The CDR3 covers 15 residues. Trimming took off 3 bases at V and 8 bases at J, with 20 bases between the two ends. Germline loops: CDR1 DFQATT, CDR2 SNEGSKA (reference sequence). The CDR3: CSARLAHPVGYEQFF. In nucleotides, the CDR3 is TGCAGTGCTAGGCTAGCGCACCCGGTTGGCTATGAGCAGTTCTTC.